The T cell receptor (beta chain) described here comes from a study of T cell responses to AZD1222 COVID-19 vaccine. CDR1 SQVTM and CDR2 ANQGSEA come from the germline V gene. Trimming took 6 bases from V and 0 from J, leaving 8 bases between them. The CDR3 runs to 13 residues. Some clones are missing from TCRdb's copy, which holds only in-frame ones; the method was immunoSEQ multiplex PCR. The table records over 100,000 clones, roughly nine tenths of them present only once. This receptor was identified in an adult in good health. The rearrangement uses TRBV29-1 and TRBJ1-4; D remains unclear. This material consisted of peripheral blood, taken on day 0 of AZD1222 vaccination. The CDR3 DNA follows: TGCAGCGTACGGCCGACAACTAATGAAAAACTGTTTTTT. Protein product: CSVRPTTNEKLFF.